This TCR beta chain emerged from a study of blood T cell repertoires in COVID-19. Study-wide background: There were acute and convalescent COVID-19 samples, and they came from the United States, Italy and Spain. Nucleic acid was either cDNA or gDNA, and it came from T cells, B-cell-depleted T cells, or PBMCs.

In the authors' methods: Nucleated cell counts were estimated from reference gene primer amplification. Assay: immunoSEQ multiplex PCR; the TCRdb copy retains only in-frame clones and omits some. V and J calls and clone size are given by that table; D and trimming were obtained from the DNA. The table has fewer than 130,000 clones, 70% to 80% seen once. In this sample, this clone turned up a few times. The V gene's germline CDR1 is SEHNR and CDR2 FQNEAQ (reference sequence). The CDR3 is 14 amino acids. Trimming cost V 5 bases and J 1 base, with 11 bases left between them. This chain connects TRBV7-9 to TRBJ1-2; D is undetermined. The sequenced material came from peripheral blood. This TCR came from a woman aged 60-75 years with acute or convalescent COVID-19. The DNA for the CDR3 is TGTGCCAGCAGCACCAGCGATCGTAACTATGGCTACACCTTC. Residues: CASSTSDRNYGYTF.